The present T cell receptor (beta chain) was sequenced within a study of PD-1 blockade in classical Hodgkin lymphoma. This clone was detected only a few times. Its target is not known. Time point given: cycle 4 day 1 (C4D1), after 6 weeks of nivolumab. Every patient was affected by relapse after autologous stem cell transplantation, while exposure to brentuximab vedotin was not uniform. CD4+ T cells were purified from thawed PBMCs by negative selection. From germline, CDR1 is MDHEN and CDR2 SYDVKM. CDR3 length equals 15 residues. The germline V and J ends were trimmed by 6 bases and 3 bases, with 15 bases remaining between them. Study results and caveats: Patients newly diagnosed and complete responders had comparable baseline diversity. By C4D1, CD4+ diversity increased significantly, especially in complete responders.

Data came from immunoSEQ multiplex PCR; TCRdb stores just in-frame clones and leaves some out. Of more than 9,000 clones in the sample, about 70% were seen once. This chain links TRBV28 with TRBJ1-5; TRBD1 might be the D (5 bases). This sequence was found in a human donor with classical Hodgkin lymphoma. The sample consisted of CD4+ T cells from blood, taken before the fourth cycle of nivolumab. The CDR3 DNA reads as TGTGCCAGCAGGGTCGCCTCGGGGCACAATCAGCCCCAGCATTTT. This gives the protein CASRVASGHNQPQHF.